This T cell receptor beta chain is drawn from a study of shared clonotypes between healthy human individuals. This CDR3 contains 13 residues. Germline CDR1 is ENHRY and CDR2 is SYGVKD. J lost 5 bases, V lost 10 bases, and 10 bases had no gene match. The method was immunoSEQ multiplex PCR; TCRdb's version includes in-frame clones alone and lacks a portion of them. Here the sample spans 2,500,000 or so clones, around nine tenths being singletons. The specimen sequenced was naive CD4+ T cells sorted from blood. Subset described: CD45RA+ positively selected. The chain couples TRBV10-3 to TRBJ1-1, with 7 bases that match TRBD1. This receptor was obtained from a man younger than 35 in good health. The CDR3 reads CATLGAGGTEAFF. As DNA, the CDR3 is TGTGCCACTTTAGGGGCAGGGGGGACTGAAGCTTTCTTT.